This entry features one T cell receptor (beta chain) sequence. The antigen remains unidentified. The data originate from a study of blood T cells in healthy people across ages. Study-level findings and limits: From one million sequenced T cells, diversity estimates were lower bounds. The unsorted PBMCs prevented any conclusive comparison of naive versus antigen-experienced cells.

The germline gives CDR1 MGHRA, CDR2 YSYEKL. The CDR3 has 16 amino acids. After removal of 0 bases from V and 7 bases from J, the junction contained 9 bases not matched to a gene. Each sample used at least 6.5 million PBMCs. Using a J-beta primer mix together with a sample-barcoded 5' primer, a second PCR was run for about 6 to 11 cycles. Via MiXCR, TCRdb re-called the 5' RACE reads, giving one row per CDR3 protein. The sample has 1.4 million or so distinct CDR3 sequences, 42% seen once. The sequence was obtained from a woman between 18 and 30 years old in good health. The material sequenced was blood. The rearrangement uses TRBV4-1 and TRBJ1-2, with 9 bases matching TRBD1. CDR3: CASSQEAAGTGCGYTF. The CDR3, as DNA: TGCGCCAGCAGCCAAGAAGCAGCCGGGACAGGGTGTGGCTACACCTTC.